This TCR beta chain was captured by sequencing in a study of metastatic and nonmetastatic thyroid tumors. Looked up from germline, CDR1 is SGHRS and CDR2 is YFSETQ. V was shortened by 6 bases and J by 5 bases, with 24 bases between the two germline ends. This CDR3 spans 16 amino acids. Using MiXCR, TCRdb re-called clones from the PCR reads. The sample gives 25,000 to 35,000 clones, over 15% of which show up once; about 4.6% is in the top ten. Until they underwent thyroid surgery, no patient had received any treatment. This clone has at least ten counts. Sequencing was done on a sample of blood. This clonotype originated in a female donor with papillary thyroid cancer or a benign thyroid nodule (not recorded which). Some clones in this sample may be carry-over from other donors' samples. The gene calls are TRBV5-1 and TRBJ2-7; D tentatively reads TRBD1 or TRBD2 (5 bases each). CDR3 sequence: CASTGDGALHYNEQYF. Written as DNA, the CDR3 is TGCGCCAGCACCGGGGACGGAGCCTTGCACTATAACGAGCAGTACTTC.